The table lists the clone carrying this T cell receptor (beta chain) with a few counts. Its antigen is unknown. The data were obtained in a study of beta chain features in type 1 diabetes. Study-level background: Age and gender were similar between patients and healthy donors, as were cell yields. Study-wide results and caveats: Patients and controls would be equally affected if PCR favored shorter templates. There was a moderate but significant shortening of TCRB CDR3s in all four CD4+ subsets of Type 1 diabetes patients.

A single heparinised draw of about 100 mL on average was taken per donor. CD45RO/CCR7/CD25/CD127/CD95/CD27 separated CD4+ naive, central memory, regulatory and stem cell-like memory cells by sorting. TCRB transcripts that were expressed got sequenced, as all of the isolated RNA had been reverse transcribed. Profiled with immunoSEQ multiplex PCR; TCRdb holds only in-frame clones, not every one. The data contain about 170,000 clones, around 8% of them singletons. Input material: central memory CD4+ T cells from blood. The clonotype originates from a woman aged 40 to 50 with type 1 diabetes.

For the CDR3, the DNA is TGTGCCAGCGGGCAGGGGGGTGGCAATCAGCCCCAGCATTTT. Its protein product is CASGQGGGNQPQHF. The rearrangement links TRBV2 to TRBJ1-5, with 7 bases fitting TRBD1. The CDR3 runs to 14 residues. Germline V gene sequence: CDR1 SNHLY, CDR2 FYNNEI. V lost 8 bases, J lost 2 bases, and 6 bases stayed unmatched.